The T cell receptor beta chain under discussion was sequenced for a study of OX40 agonist ivuxolimab in advanced cancers. As for the study in general: The dose of intravenous ivuxolimab that patients received every 2 weeks ranged from 0.01 to 10 mg/kg.

Clones were sequenced by immunoSEQ multiplex PCR, and TCRdb holds only the in-frame ones, with some missing. The sample lists approximately 86,000 clones, 80% to 95% occurring once. In the case of this clone: Its antigen is undetermined.

The germline gives CDR1 SGHRS, CDR2 YFSETQ. The ends lost 0 bases at V and 3 bases at J; junction bases unmatched: 11. The CDR3 length is 17 residues. Findings of the study overall: The investigators did not determine what antigen specificity the expanded peripheral T cells had. CD4+ T cells averaged fewer expanded clones than CD8+ T cells.

J is TRBJ1-1 and V is TRBV5-1; TRBD1 matches 7 bases. This receptor was taken from an adult with an advanced solid tumor such as melanoma, head and neck, liver or kidney cancer. The starting material was CD4+ or CD8+ T cells sorted from blood, obtained in a trial of the OX40 agonist ivuxolimab. CDR3 amino acids: CASSLVGGGLSDTEAFF. The CDR3 nucleotides are TGCGCCAGCAGCTTGGTAGGGGGCGGATTGTCGGACACTGAAGCTTTCTTT.